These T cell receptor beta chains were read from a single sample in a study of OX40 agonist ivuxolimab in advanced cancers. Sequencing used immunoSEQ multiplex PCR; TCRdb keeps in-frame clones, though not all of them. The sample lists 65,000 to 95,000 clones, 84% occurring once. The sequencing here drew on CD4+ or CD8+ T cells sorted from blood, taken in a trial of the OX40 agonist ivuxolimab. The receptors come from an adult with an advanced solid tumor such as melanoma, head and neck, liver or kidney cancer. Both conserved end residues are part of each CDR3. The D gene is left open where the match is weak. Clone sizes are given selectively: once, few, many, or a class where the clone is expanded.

CDR3 protein: CATGTGFPGNTIYF
CDR3 DNA: TGTGCCACCGGGACAGGGTTCCCTGGAAACACCATATATTTT
D gene: TRBD1
V gene: TRBV19
J gene: TRBJ1-3
clone size: NA

CDR3 protein: CASSLSIGTGGGYGYTF
CDR3 DNA: TGTGCCAGCAGTTTAAGTATCGGGACAGGGGGCGGCTATGGCTACACCTTC
D gene: TRBD1
V gene: TRBV28
J gene: TRBJ1-2
clone size: NA

CDR3 protein: CASSGTSAGGNIQYF
CDR3 DNA: TGTGCCAGTAGCGGGACTAGCGCGGGGGGAAACATTCAGTACTTC
D gene: TRBD2
V gene: TRBV19
J gene: TRBJ2-4
clone size: once

CDR3 protein: CATSKDGGNNEQFF
CDR3 DNA: TGTGCCACCAGCAAGGACGGGGGGAACAATGAGCAGTTCTTC
D gene: TRBD2
V gene: TRBV15
J gene: TRBJ2-1
clone size: NA

CDR3 protein: CAIRQLAGGTGELFF
CDR3 DNA: TGTGCCATCAGACAACTAGCGGGAGGAACCGGGGAGCTGTTTTTT
D gene: TRBD2
V gene: TRBV10-3
J gene: TRBJ2-2
clone size: NA

CDR3 protein: CASSYSPPRTDTQYF
CDR3 DNA: TGTGCCAGCAGTTACTCCCCACCTAGGACAGATACGCAGTATTTT
D gene: NA
V gene: TRBV6-5
J gene: TRBJ2-3
clone size: few

CDR3 protein: CAWSAGQLNQPQHF
CDR3 DNA: TGTGCCTGGAGTGCGGGACAGCTTAATCAGCCCCAGCATTTT
D gene: TRBD1
V gene: TRBV30
J gene: TRBJ1-5
clone size: NA

CDR3 protein: CASSQEFQGENIQYF
CDR3 DNA: TGCGCCAGCAGCCAAGAGTTTCAGGGGGAAAACATTCAGTACTTC
D gene: TRBD1
V gene: TRBV4-3
J gene: TRBJ2-4
clone size: NA

CDR3 protein: CASSLAGVRETQYF
CDR3 DNA: TGTGCCAGCAGTCTAGCGGGAGTAAGAGAGACCCAGTACTTC
D gene: TRBD2
V gene: TRBV11-2
J gene: TRBJ2-5
clone size: NA

CDR3 protein: CASSLARGTTYEQYF
CDR3 DNA: TGTGCCAGCAGCTTAGCAAGGGGGACGACCTACGAGCAGTACTTC
D gene: NA
V gene: TRBV7-8
J gene: TRBJ2-7
clone size: once

CDR3 protein: CASSSTGTLSYEQYF
CDR3 DNA: TGTGCCAGCAGCTCGACCGGGACACTTAGCTACGAGCAGTACTTC
D gene: NA
V gene: TRBV7-2
J gene: TRBJ2-7
clone size: NA

CDR3 protein: CASSATPGGETQYF
CDR3 DNA: TGTGCCAGCAGTGCTACCCCGGGTGGGGAGACCCAGTACTTC
D gene: NA
V gene: TRBV6-1
J gene: TRBJ2-5
clone size: NA

CDR3 protein: CASSPGRGSTGAVNEQFF
CDR3 DNA: TGCGCCAGCAGCCCCGGTAGGGGGTCGACAGGGGCCGTCAATGAGCAGTTCTTC
D gene: TRBD1
V gene: TRBV4-1
J gene: TRBJ2-1
clone size: NA

CDR3 protein: CASSSRNTEAFF
CDR3 DNA: TGTGCCAGCAGTTCCAGGAACACTGAAGCTTTCTTT
D gene: NA
V gene: TRBV6-6
J gene: TRBJ1-1
clone size: NA

CDR3 protein: CASSLAPLGSGQETQYF
CDR3 DNA: TGTGCCAGCAGCTTGGCCCCACTAGGGAGCGGACAAGAGACCCAGTACTTC
D gene: NA
V gene: TRBV5-8
J gene: TRBJ2-5
clone size: NA

CDR3 protein: CASSETGGSSQPQHF
CDR3 DNA: TGTGCCAGCAGTGAGACAGGGGGCTCGAGTCAGCCCCAGCATTTT
D gene: TRBD1
V gene: TRBV2
J gene: TRBJ1-5
clone size: NA

CDR3 protein: CASSPPRAGNTIYF
CDR3 DNA: TGTGCCAGCAGCCCGCCGCGAGCCGGAAACACCATATATTTT
D gene: NA
V gene: TRBV7-2
J gene: TRBJ1-3
clone size: NA

CDR3 protein: CASSQTTASGSRADTQYF
CDR3 DNA: TGTGCCAGCAGCCAAACGACGGCTAGCGGGAGTAGGGCAGATACGCAGTATTTT
D gene: TRBD2
V gene: TRBV4-2
J gene: TRBJ2-3
clone size: NA

CDR3 protein: CAWWDRARNTIYF
CDR3 DNA: TGTGCCTGGTGGGACAGGGCGAGAAACACCATATATTTT
D gene: TRBD1
V gene: TRBV30
J gene: TRBJ1-3
clone size: NA

CDR3 protein: CASILWDRGTEAFF
CDR3 DNA: TGTGCCAGCATCTTGTGGGACAGGGGTACTGAAGCTTTCTTT
D gene: TRBD1
V gene: TRBV6-1
J gene: TRBJ1-1
clone size: NA

CDR3 protein: CASSIRSDQPQHF
CDR3 DNA: TGTGCCAGTAGTATAAGGTCAGATCAGCCCCAGCATTTT
D gene: NA
V gene: TRBV19
J gene: TRBJ1-5
clone size: NA

CDR3 protein: CATGTGDYTEAFF
CDR3 DNA: TGTGCCACCGGGACAGGTGATTACACTGAAGCTTTCTTT
D gene: TRBD1
V gene: TRBV2
J gene: TRBJ1-1
clone size: NA

CDR3 protein: CASSIARQGASYEQYF
CDR3 DNA: TGTGCCAGTAGTATTGCGAGACAGGGAGCCTCCTACGAGCAGTACTTC
D gene: TRBD1
V gene: TRBV19
J gene: TRBJ2-7
clone size: NA

CDR3 protein: CASSLTGTYNEQFF
CDR3 DNA: TGTGCCAGCAGCCTTACCGGGACCTACAATGAGCAGTTCTTC
D gene: NA
V gene: TRBV7-9
J gene: TRBJ2-1
clone size: once

CDR3 protein: CASSPLGGANTEAFF
CDR3 DNA: TGTGCCAGCAGCCCTCTAGGGGGTGCCAACACTGAAGCTTTCTTT
D gene: NA
V gene: TRBV7-8
J gene: TRBJ1-1
clone size: NA

CDR3 protein: CSALGEVQYF
CDR3 DNA: TGCAGTGCTCTAGGGGAGGTCCAGTACTTC
D gene: NA
V gene: TRBV20-1
J gene: TRBJ2-5
clone size: NA

CDR3 protein: CASSVDEGVEKLFF
CDR3 DNA: TGTGCCAGCAGCGTAGATGAGGGAGTGGAAAAACTGTTTTTT
D gene: NA
V gene: TRBV9
J gene: TRBJ1-4
clone size: NA

CDR3 protein: CASGGYGGPNEKLFF
CDR3 DNA: TGCGCCAGCGGCGGTTACGGGGGCCCAAATGAAAAACTGTTTTTT
D gene: NA
V gene: TRBV5-1
J gene: TRBJ1-4
clone size: NA